Listed below are T cell receptor beta chains from one sample, sequenced in a study of OX40 agonist ivuxolimab in advanced cancers. The method was immunoSEQ multiplex PCR; TCRdb's version includes in-frame clones alone and lacks a portion of them. This sample carries about 40,000 clones, over 75% of them seen once, and the ten largest clones take about 23%. The sequences come from CD4+ or CD8+ T cells sorted from blood, collected in a trial of the OX40 agonist ivuxolimab. The receptors here all came from an adult with an advanced solid tumor such as melanoma, head and neck, liver or kidney cancer. Each CDR3 is given with its conserved first and last residue. Each record gives: J gene, clone size, D gene, V gene, CDR3 protein, CDR3 DNA. The D gene is left open where the match is weak. Some rows have no size entry. The others give once, few or many, or a class for an expanded clone.

J: TRBJ1-4
size: -
D: -
V: TRBV5-6
CDR3: CASSLGQRNEKLFF
DNA: TGTGCCAGCAGCTTGGGACAGAGAAATGAAAAACTGTTTTTT

J: TRBJ1-3
size: -
D: -
V: TRBV9
CDR3: CASSAQAFGVNSGNTIYF
DNA: TGTGCCAGCAGCGCCCAAGCTTTTGGGGTCAACTCTGGAAACACCATATATTTT

J: TRBJ2-3
size: -
D: -
V: TRBV18
CDR3: CASSPPGTAAGTQYF
DNA: TGTGCCAGCTCACCACCGGGAACAGCTGCTGGTACGCAGTATTTT

J: TRBJ2-3
size: -
D: TRBD2
V: TRBV11-3
CDR3: CASSTRRGAGVADTQYF
DNA: TGTGCCAGCAGCACCCGACGGGGCGCGGGGGTAGCAGATACGCAGTATTTT

J: TRBJ2-7
size: -
D: TRBD1
V: TRBV18
CDR3: CASLGGLGTGGSEQYF
DNA: TGTGCCAGCCTAGGCGGGTTGGGGACAGGGGGCTCCGAGCAGTACTTC

J: TRBJ1-6
size: -
D: -
V: TRBV5-1
CDR3: CASSGDAGLNSPLHF
DNA: TGCGCCAGCAGCGGCGACGCCGGCCTTAATTCACCCCTCCACTTT

J: TRBJ2-3
size: -
D: -
V: TRBV30
CDR3: CAWIAGGSLSTDTQYF
DNA: TGTGCCTGGATCGCAGGCGGGTCCCTTAGCACAGATACGCAGTATTTT

J: TRBJ1-2
size: -
D: -
V: TRBV5-4
CDR3: CASSPDRANYGYTF
DNA: TGTGCCAGCAGCCCGGACAGAGCTAACTATGGCTACACCTTC

J: TRBJ2-2
size: -
D: -
V: TRBV7-6
CDR3: CASSSFGDTGELFF
DNA: TGTGCCAGCAGCTCGTTTGGAGACACCGGGGAGCTGTTTTTT

J: TRBJ1-1
size: -
D: -
V: TRBV7-8
CDR3: CASSSGLTNTEAFF
DNA: TGTGCCAGCAGCTCAGGTTTGACGAACACTGAAGCTTTCTTT

J: TRBJ2-3
size: -
D: -
V: TRBV10-2
CDR3: CASSGPDGVFTDTQYF
DNA: TGCGCCAGCAGTGGCCCGGACGGGGTTTTCACAGATACGCAGTATTTT

J: TRBJ2-7
size: -
D: -
V: TRBV19
CDR3: CASSWGQKPHEQYF
DNA: TGTGCCAGTAGTTGGGGACAAAAACCCCACGAGCAGTACTTC

J: TRBJ2-2
size: -
D: TRBD1
V: TRBV6-1
CDR3: CASSARDRGTSGELFF
DNA: TGTGCCAGCAGTGCCCGGGACAGGGGGACGTCCGGGGAGCTGTTTTTT

J: TRBJ2-7
size: once
D: -
V: TRBV2
CDR3: CASSEDPRGDEQYF
DNA: TGTGCCAGCAGTGAGGACCCTCGAGGCGACGAGCAGTACTTC

J: TRBJ1-4
size: -
D: -
V: TRBV18
CDR3: CASSPPGGSDEKLFF
DNA: TGTGCCAGCTCACCCCCGGGTGGGTCGGATGAAAAACTGTTTTTT

J: TRBJ2-5
size: -
D: TRBD2
V: TRBV7-7
CDR3: CASSPQREVFEVQYF
DNA: TGTGCCAGCAGCCCCCAGCGGGAGGTATTTGAGGTCCAGTACTTC

J: TRBJ1-2
size: -
D: -
V: TRBV11-2
CDR3: CASRDKGRVMGYTF
DNA: TGTGCCAGCAGGGACAAGGGACGGGTTATGGGCTACACCTTC

J: TRBJ1-2
size: -
D: -
V: TRBV10-3
CDR3: CASTGGAVYYGYTF
DNA: TGTGCCTCAACGGGAGGGGCCGTCTACTATGGCTACACCTTC

J: TRBJ1-1
size: -
D: TRBD1
V: TRBV18
CDR3: CASSSGTGGLAEAFF
DNA: TGTGCCAGCTCATCCGGGACAGGGGGCCTCGCTGAAGCTTTCTTT

J: TRBJ2-7
size: -
D: -
V: TRBV11-3
CDR3: CASSLGGETYEQYF
DNA: TGTGCCAGCAGCTTAGGCGGGGAGACCTACGAGCAGTACTTC

J: TRBJ2-1
size: few
D: TRBD2
V: TRBV4-3
CDR3: CASSQDTSGIAYNEQFF
DNA: TGCGCCAGCAGCCAGGATACTAGCGGGATAGCCTACAATGAGCAGTTCTTC

J: TRBJ2-5
size: -
D: -
V: TRBV28
CDR3: CASSSRFGGMDGETQYF
DNA: TGTGCCAGCAGTTCCCGGTTCGGGGGTATGGATGGGGAGACCCAGTACTTC

J: TRBJ2-7
size: -
D: -
V: TRBV6-5
CDR3: CASSYEPEYEQYF
DNA: TGTGCCAGCAGTTACGAGCCAGAATACGAGCAGTACTTC

J: TRBJ2-1
size: -
D: TRBD2
V: TRBV27
CDR3: CASKGSGRGNEQFF
DNA: TGTGCCAGCAAGGGTAGCGGGAGAGGGAATGAGCAGTTCTTC

J: TRBJ2-7
size: -
D: TRBD1
V: TRBV19
CDR3: CASSLRDRGYEQYF
DNA: TGTGCCAGTAGTCTCCGGGACAGGGGCTACGAGCAGTACTTC

J: TRBJ1-4
size: once
D: TRBD1
V: TRBV19
CDR3: CASTTGRGKSEKLFF
DNA: TGTGCCAGTACGACGGGCAGGGGGAAAAGTGAAAAACTGTTTTTT

J: TRBJ1-5
size: -
D: -
V: TRBV5-1
CDR3: CASSIEGHQPQHF
DNA: TGCGCCAGCAGCATCGAGGGACATCAGCCCCAGCATTTT

J: TRBJ1-1
size: -
D: -
V: TRBV29-1
CDR3: CSVTGAKNTEAFF
DNA: TGCAGCGTCACCGGAGCGAAGAACACTGAAGCTTTCTTT

J: TRBJ1-1
size: -
D: -
V: TRBV6-5
CDR3: CASSYNKNTEAFF
DNA: TGTGCCAGCAGTTACAACAAGAACACTGAAGCTTTCTTT

J: TRBJ2-1
size: -
D: TRBD2
V: TRBV28
CDR3: CASRKGLAGVDEQFF
DNA: TGTGCCAGCAGGAAGGGACTAGCGGGAGTCGATGAGCAGTTCTTC

J: TRBJ1-2
size: once
D: -
V: TRBV7-8
CDR3: CASSLGSRTAGYTF
DNA: TGTGCCAGCAGCTTAGGATCCAGGACAGCCGGCTACACCTTC

J: TRBJ2-7
size: -
D: -
V: TRBV10-3
CDR3: CAISDSGSYEQYF
DNA: TGTGCCATCAGTGATTCCGGCAGCTACGAGCAGTACTTC

J: TRBJ1-4
size: -
D: -
V: TRBV18
CDR3: CASSPRPGNEKLFF
DNA: TGTGCCAGCTCACCACGGCCCGGGAATGAAAAACTGTTTTTT

J: TRBJ1-4
size: -
D: -
V: TRBV27
CDR3: CASRLGRLNEKLFF
DNA: TGTGCCAGCAGACTGGGACGGCTAAATGAAAAACTGTTTTTT

J: TRBJ2-6
size: -
D: -
V: TRBV7-2
CDR3: CAGRMSSGANVLTF
DNA: TGTGCCGGGCGGATGAGCTCTGGGGCCAACGTCCTGACTTTC

J: TRBJ2-2
size: few
D: -
V: TRBV6-5
CDR3: CASSSRGAANTGELFF
DNA: TGTGCCAGCAGTTCCCGGGGGGCTGCGAACACCGGGGAGCTGTTTTTT

J: TRBJ1-6
size: once
D: -
V: TRBV27
CDR3: CASSFPGVNSPLHF
DNA: TGTGCCAGCAGTTTTCCGGGGGTTAATTCACCCCTCCACTTT

J: TRBJ2-3
size: -
D: -
V: TRBV29-1
CDR3: CSVRETVSDTQYF
DNA: TGCAGCGTTCGAGAGACGGTCTCAGATACGCAGTATTTT

J: TRBJ2-7
size: -
D: TRBD2
V: TRBV2
CDR3: CARGTSGNDRGEQYF
DNA: TGTGCCAGAGGGACTAGCGGGAACGATCGGGGCGAGCAGTACTTC